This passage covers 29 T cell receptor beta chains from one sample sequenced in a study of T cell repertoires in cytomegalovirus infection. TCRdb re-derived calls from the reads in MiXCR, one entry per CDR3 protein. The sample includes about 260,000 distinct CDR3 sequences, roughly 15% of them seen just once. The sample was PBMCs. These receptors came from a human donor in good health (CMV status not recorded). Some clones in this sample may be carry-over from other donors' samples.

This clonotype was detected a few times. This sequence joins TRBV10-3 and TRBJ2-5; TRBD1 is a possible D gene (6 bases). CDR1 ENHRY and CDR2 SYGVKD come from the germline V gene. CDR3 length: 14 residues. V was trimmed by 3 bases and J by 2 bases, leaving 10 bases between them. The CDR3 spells CAISETGKQETQYF. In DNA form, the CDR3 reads TGTGCCATCAGTGAAACAGGGAAGCAAGAGACCCAGTACTTC.

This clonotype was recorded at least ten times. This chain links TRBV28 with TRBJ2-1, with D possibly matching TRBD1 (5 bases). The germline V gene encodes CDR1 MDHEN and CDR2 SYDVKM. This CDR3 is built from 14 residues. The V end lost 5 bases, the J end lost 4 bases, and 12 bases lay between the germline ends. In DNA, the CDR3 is TGTGCCAGCAGTCTGGTGGGGCCTTACAATGAGCAGTTCTTC. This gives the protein CASSLVGPYNEQFF.

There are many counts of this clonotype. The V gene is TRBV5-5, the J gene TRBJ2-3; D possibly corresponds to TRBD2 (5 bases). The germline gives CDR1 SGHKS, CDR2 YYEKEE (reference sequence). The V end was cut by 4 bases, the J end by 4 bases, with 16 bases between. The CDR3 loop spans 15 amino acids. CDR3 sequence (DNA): TGTGCCAGCAGCGGTACCCTTTCCGGGGCAGATACGCAGTATTTT. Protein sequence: CASSGTLSGADTQYF.

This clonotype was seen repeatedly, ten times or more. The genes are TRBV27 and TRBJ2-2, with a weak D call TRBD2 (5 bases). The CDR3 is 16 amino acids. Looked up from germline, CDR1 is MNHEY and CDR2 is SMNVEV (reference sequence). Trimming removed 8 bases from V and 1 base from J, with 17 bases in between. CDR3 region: CASGFLRGLNTGELFF. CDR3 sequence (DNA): TGTGCCAGCGGATTTCTTCGGGGTTTGAACACCGGGGAGCTGTTTTTT.

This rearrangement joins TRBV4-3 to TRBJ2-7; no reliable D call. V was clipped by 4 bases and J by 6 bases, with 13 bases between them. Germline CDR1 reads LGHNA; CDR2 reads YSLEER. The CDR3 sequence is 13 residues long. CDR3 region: CASSPTPPAEQYF. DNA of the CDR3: TGCGCCAGCAGCCCAACTCCCCCTGCCGAGCAGTACTTC.

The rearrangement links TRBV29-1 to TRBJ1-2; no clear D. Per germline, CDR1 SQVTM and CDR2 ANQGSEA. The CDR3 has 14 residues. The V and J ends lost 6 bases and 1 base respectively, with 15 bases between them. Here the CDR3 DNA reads TGCAGCGTCTTTTCCCCAGCCCTTAACTATGGCTACACCTTC. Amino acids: CSVFSPALNYGYTF.

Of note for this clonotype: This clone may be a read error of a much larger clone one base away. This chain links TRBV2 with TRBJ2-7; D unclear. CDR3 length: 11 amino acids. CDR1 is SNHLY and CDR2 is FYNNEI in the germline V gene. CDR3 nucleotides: TGTGCCAGCACTCAGTACCACGAGCAGCACTTC. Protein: CASTQYHEQHF.

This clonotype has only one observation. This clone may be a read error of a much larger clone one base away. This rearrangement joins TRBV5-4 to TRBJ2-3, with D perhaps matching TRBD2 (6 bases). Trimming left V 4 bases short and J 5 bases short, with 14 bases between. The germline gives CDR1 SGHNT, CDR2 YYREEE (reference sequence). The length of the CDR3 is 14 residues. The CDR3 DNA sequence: TGTGCCAGCAGCCCCCGGGGGAGTGTAGATACGCAGTATTTT. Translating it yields CASSPRGSVDTQYF.

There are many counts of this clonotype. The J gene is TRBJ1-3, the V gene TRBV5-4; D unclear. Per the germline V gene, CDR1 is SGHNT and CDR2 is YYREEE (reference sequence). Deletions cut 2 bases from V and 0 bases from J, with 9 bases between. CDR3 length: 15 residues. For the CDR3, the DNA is TGTGCCAGCAGCTTAGACCTACTCTCTGGAAACACCATATATTTT. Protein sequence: CASSLDLLSGNTIYF.

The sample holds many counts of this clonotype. The CDR3 nucleotides are TGTGCCAGCAGCTCGGACAGGGGATACAATGAGCAGTTCTTC. Protein: CASSSDRGYNEQFF. This chain links TRBV7-3 with TRBJ2-1, with 9 bases identical to TRBD1. The CDR3 runs 14 residues. Trimming cost V 4 bases and J 4 bases; bases outside gene matches: 2. The V gene's germline CDR1 is SGHTA and CDR2 FQGTGA.

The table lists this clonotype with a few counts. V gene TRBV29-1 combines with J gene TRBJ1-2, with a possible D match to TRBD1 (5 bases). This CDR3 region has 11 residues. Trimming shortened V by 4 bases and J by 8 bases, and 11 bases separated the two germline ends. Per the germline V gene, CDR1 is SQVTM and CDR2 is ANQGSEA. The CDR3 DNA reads TGCAGCGTTGGACGAGGGGAGGGCTACACCTTC. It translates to CSVGRGEGYTF.

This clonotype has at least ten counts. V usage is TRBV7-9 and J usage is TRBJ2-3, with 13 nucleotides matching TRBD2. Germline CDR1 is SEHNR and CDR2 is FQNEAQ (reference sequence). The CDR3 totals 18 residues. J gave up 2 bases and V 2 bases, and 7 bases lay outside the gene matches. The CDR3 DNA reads TGTGCCAGCAGCTTATCCCAACTAGCGGGAGGGTCCACAGATACGCAGTATTTT. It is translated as CASSLSQLAGGSTDTQYF.

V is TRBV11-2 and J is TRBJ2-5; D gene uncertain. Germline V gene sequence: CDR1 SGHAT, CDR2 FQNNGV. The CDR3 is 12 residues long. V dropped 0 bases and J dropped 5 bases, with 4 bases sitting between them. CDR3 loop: CASSLDSETQYF. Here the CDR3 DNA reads TGTGCCAGCAGCTTAGATTCGGAGACCCAGTACTTC.

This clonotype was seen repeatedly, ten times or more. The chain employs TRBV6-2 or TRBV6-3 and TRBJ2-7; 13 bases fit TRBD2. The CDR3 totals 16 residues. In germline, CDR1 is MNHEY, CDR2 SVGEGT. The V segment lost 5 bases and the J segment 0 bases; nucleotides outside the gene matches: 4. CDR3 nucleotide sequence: TGTGCCAGCAGTCCCAGGACTAGCGGGAGCTCCTACGAGCAGTACTTC. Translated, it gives CASSPRTSGSSYEQYF.

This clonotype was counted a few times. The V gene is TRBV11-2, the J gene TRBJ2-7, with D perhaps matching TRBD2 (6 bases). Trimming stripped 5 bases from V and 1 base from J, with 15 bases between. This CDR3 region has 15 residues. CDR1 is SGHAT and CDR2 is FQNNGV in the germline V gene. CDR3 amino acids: CASSPDLGGSYEQYF. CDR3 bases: TGTGCCAGCAGCCCCGACCTCGGGGGATCCTACGAGCAGTACTTC.

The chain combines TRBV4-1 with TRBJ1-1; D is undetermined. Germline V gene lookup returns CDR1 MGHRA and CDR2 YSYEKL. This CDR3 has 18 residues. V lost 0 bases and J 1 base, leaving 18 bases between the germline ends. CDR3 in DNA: TGCGCCAGCAGCCAAGATCTTGTTGCAGGCTGGGGGAACACTGAAGCTTTCTTT. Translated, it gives CASSQDLVAGWGNTEAFF.

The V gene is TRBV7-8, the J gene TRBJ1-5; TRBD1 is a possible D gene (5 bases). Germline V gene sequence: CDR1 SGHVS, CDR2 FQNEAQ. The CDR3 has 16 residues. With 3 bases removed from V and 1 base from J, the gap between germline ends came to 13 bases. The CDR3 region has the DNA TGTGCCAGCAGCTTCGGGACGGGCCTGAGCAATCAGCCCCAGCATTTT. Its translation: CASSFGTGLSNQPQHF.

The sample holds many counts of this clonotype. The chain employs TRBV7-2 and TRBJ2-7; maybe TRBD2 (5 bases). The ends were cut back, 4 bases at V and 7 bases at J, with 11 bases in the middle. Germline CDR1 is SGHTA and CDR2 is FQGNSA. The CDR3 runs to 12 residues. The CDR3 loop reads CASSSDSGEQYF. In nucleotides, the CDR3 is TGTGCCAGCAGCTCTGACTCGGGAGAGCAGTACTTC. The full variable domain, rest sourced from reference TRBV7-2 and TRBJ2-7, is GAGVSQSPSNKVTEKGKDVELRCDPISGHTALYWYRQSLGQGLEFLIYFQGNSAPDKSGLPSDRFSAERTGGSVSTLTIQRTQQEDSAVYLCASSSDSGEQYFGPGTRLTVT.

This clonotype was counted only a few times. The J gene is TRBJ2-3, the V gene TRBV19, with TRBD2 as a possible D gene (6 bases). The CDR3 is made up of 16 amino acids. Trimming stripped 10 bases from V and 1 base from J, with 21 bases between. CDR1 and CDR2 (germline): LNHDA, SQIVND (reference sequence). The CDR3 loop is CATTDRRGGGTDTQYF. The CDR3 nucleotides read TGTGCCACCACCGACCGGCGGGGAGGCGGCACAGATACGCAGTATTTT.

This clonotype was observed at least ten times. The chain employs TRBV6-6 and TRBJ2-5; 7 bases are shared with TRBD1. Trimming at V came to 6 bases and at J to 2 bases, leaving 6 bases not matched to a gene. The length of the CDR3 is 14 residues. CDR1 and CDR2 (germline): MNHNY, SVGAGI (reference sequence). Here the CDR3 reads CASRPRQGQETQYF. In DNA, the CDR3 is TGTGCCAGCAGACCCAGACAGGGTCAAGAGACCCAGTACTTC.

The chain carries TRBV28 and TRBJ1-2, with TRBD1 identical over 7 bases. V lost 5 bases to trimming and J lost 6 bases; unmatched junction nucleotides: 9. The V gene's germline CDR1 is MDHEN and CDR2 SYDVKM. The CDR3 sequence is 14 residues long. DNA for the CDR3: TGTGCCAGCAGTCAGACGACAGGGCGGGATGGCTACACCTTC. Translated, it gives CASSQTTGRDGYTF.

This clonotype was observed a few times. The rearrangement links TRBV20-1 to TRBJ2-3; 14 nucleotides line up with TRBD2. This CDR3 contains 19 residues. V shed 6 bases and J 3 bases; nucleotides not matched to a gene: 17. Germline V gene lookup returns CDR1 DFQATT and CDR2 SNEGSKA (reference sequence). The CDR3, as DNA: TGCAGTGCGCCCCCCAGACAGGGGGGGACTAGCGGGGGAACAGATACGCAGTATTTT. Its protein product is CSAPPRQGGTSGGTDTQYF.

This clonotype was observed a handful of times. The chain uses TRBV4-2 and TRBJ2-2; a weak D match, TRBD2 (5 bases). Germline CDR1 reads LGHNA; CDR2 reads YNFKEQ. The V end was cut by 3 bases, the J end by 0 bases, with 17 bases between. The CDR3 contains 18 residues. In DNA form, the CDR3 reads TGTGCCAGCAGCCACGCACTAGTGGGTATAGCGAACACCGGGGAGCTGTTTTTT. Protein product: CASSHALVGIANTGELFF.

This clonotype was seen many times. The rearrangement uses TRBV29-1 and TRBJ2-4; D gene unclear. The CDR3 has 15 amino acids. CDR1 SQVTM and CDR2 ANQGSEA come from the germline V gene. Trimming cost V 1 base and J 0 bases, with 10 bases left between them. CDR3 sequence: CSVEVGRLAKNIQYF. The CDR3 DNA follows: TGCAGCGTTGAAGTGGGTCGGCTAGCCAAAAACATTCAGTACTTC.

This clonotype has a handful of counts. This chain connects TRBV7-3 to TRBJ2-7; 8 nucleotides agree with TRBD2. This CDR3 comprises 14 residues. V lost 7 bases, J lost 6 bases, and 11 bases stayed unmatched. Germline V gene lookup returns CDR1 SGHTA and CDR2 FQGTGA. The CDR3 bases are TGTGCCAGCACCATAAAACCCACTAGCGGCGAGCAGTACTTC. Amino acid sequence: CASTIKPTSGEQYF.

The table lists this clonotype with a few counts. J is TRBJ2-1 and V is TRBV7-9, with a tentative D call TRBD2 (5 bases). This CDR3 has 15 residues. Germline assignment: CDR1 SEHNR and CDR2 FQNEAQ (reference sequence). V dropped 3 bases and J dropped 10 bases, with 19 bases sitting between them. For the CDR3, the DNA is TGTGCCAGCAGCTTCGGTCTGAGAGGGTGGGCCGAGCAGTTCTTC. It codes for CASSFGLRGWAEQFF.

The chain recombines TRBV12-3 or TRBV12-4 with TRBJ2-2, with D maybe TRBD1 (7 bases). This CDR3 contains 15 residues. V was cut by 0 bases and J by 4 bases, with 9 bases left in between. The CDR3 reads CASSLAQGGTGELFF. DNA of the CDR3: TGTGCCAGCAGTTTAGCGCAGGGGGGCACCGGGGAGCTGTTTTTT.

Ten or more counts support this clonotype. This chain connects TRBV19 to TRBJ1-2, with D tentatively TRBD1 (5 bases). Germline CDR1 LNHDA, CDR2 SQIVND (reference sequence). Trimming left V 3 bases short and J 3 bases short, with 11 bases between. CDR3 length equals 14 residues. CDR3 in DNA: TGTGCCAGTAGTATTGGGGCGCCGGACTATGGCTACACCTTC. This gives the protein CASSIGAPDYGYTF.

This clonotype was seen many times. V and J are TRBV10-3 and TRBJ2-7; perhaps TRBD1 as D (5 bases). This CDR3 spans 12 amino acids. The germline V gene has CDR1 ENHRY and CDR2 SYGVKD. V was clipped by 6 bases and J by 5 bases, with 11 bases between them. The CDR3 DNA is TGTGCCATCAGCCCCGTACAGGACGAGCAGTACTTC. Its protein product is CAISPVQDEQYF.